The entry that follows covers one T cell receptor (beta chain) sequence. This entry comes from a study of blood T cell repertoires in COVID-19. Study at large: The origin of the acute and convalescent COVID-19 samples was the United States, Italy and Spain. From T cells, B-cell-depleted T cells, or PBMCs came the material, which was cDNA or gDNA.

Germline assignment: CDR1 PRHDT and CDR2 FYEKMQ (reference sequence). Trimming left V 2 bases short and J 2 bases short, with 7 bases between. CDR3 length: 13 residues. Methods used by the authors: Amplification with reference gene primers provided the estimates of nucleated cell counts. Profiled with immunoSEQ multiplex PCR; TCRdb holds only in-frame clones, not every one. The V and J calls and clone size were taken over from that table, and D and trimming were inferred from the DNA. The sample shows some 320,000 clones, roughly 85% of them seen only once. This TCR was sampled from a human donor in a cohort sampled during active COVID-19. The sample comprised peripheral blood. The genes are TRBV13 and TRBJ2-7; D gene uncertain. The CDR3 here is CASSLSQTYEQYF. The DNA for the CDR3 is TGTGCCAGCAGCTTAAGCCAAACCTACGAGCAGTACTTC.